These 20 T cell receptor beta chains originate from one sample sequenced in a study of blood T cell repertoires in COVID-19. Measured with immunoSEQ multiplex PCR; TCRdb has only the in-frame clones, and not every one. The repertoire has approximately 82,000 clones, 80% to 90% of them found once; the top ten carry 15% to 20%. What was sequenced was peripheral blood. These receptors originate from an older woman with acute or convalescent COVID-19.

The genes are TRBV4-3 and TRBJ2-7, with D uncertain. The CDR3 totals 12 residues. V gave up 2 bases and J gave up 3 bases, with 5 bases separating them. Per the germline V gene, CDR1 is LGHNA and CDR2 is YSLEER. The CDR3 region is CASSQNHYEQYF. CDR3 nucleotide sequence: TGCGCCAGCAGCCAAAATCACTACGAGCAGTACTTC.

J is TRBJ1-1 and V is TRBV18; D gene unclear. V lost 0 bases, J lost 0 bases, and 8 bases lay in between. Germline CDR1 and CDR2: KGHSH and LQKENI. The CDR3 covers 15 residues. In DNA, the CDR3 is TGTGCCAGCTCACCACCGGAGAGGGTGAACACTGAAGCTTTCTTT. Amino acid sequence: CASSPPERVNTEAFF.

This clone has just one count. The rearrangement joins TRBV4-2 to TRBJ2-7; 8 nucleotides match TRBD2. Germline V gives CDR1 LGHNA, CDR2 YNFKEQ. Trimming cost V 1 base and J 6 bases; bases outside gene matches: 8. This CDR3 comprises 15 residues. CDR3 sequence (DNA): TGTGCCAGCAGCCAAGGACACGGGAGGGAAAGCGAGCAGTACTTC. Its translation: CASSQGHGRESEQYF.

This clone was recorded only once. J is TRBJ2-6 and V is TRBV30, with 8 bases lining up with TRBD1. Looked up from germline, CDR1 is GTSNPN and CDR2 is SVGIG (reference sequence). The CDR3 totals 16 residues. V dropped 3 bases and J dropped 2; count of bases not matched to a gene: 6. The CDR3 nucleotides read TGTGCCTGGAGAGGACAGGGATTCACTGGGGCCAACGTCCTGACTTTC. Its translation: CAWRGQGFTGANVLTF.

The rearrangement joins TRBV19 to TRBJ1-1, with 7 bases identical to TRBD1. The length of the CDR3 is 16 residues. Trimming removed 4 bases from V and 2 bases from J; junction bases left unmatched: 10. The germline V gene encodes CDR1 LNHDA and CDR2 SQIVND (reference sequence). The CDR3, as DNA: TGTGCCAGTAGTACCCGCGAGGACAGGCTCAACACTGAAGCTTTCTTT. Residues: CASSTREDRLNTEAFF.

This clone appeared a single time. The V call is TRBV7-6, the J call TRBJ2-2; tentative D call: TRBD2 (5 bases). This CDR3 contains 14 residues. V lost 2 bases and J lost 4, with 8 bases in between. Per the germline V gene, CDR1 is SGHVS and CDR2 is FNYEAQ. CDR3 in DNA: TGTGCCAGCAGCTTAATACGGGGCACCGGGGAGCTGTTTTTT. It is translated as CASSLIRGTGELFF. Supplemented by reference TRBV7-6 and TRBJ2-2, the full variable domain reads GAGVSQSPRYKVTKRGQDVALRCDPISGHVSLYWYRQALGQGPEFLTYFNYEAQQDKSGLPNDRFSAERPEGSISTLTIQRTEQRDSAMYRCASSLIRGTGELFFGEGSRLTVL.

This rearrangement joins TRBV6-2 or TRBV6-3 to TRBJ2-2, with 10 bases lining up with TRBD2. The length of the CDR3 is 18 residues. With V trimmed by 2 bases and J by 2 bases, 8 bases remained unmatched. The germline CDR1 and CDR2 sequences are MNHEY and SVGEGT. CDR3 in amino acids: CASSYRPSGGHNTGELFF. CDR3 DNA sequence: TGTGCCAGCAGTTACCGTCCTAGCGGGGGCCATAACACCGGGGAGCTGTTTTTT.

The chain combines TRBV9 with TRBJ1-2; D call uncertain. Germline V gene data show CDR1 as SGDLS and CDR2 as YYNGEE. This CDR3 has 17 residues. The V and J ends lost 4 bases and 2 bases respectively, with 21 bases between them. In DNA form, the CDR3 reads TGTGCCAGCAGCAGTCGGGATCCCGGAGTATCGAACTATGGCTACACCTTC. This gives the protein CASSSRDPGVSNYGYTF.

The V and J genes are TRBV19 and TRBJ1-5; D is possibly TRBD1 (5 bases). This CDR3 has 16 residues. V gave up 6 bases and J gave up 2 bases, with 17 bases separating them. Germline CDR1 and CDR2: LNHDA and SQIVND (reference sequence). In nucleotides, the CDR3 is TGTGCCAGTAGGGCAGGGTGGTTCTCGGGCAATCAGCCCCAGCATTTT. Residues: CASRAGWFSGNQPQHF.

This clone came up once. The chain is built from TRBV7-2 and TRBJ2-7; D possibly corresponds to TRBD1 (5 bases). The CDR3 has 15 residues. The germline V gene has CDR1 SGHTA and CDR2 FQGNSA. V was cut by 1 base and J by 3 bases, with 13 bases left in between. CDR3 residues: CASSLGRAQIYEQYF. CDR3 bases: TGTGCCAGCAGCTTAGGCAGGGCACAAATCTACGAGCAGTACTTC.

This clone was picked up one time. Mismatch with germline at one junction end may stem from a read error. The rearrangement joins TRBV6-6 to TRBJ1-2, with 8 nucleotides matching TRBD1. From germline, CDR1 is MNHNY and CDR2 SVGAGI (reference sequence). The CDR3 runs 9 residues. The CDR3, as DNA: TGTGCCAGCAGTGGACAGGGCGGCTTC. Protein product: CASSGQGGF.

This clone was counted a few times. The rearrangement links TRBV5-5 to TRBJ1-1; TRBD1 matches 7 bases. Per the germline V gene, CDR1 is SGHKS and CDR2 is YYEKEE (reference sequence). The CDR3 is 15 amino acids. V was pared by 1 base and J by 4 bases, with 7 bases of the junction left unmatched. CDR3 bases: TGTGCCAGCAGCTTGTTGTGGCAGGGGGGCACTGAAGCTTTCTTT. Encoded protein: CASSLLWQGGTEAFF. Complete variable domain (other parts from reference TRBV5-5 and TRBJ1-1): DAGVTQSPTHLIKTRGQQVTLRCSPISGHKSVSWYQQVLGQGPQFIFQYYEKEERGRGNFPDRFSARQFPNYSSELNVNALLLGDSALYLCASSLLWQGGTEAFFGQGTRLTVV.

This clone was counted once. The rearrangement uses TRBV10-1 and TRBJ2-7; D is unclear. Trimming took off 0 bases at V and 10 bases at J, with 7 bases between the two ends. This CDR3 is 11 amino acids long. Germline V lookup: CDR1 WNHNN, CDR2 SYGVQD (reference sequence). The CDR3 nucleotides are TGCGCCAGCAGTGAGTCCACAAGACAGTACTTC. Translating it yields CASSESTRQYF.

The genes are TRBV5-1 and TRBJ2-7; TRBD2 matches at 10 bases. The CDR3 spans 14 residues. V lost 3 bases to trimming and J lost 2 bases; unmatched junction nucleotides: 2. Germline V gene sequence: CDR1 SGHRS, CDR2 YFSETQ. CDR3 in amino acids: CASSYGTSAYEQYF. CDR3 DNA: TGCGCCAGCAGCTACGGGACTAGCGCCTACGAGCAGTACTTC. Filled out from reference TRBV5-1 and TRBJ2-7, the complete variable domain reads KAGVTQTPRYLIKTRGQQVTLSCSPISGHRSVSWYQQTPGQGLQFLFEYFSETQRNKGNFPGRFSGRQFSNSRSEMNVSTLELGDSALYLCASSYGTSAYEQYFGPGTRLTVT.

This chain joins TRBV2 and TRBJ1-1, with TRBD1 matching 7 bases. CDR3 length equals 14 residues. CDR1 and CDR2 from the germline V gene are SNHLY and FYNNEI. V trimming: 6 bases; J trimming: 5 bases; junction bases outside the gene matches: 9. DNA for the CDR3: TGTGCCAGCAGGGAGACAGGGCCGGGGACTGAAGCTTTCTTT. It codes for CASRETGPGTEAFF.

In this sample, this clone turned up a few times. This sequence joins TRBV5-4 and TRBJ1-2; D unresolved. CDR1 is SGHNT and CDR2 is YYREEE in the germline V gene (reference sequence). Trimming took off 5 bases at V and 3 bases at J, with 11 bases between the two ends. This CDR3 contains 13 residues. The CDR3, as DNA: TGTGCCAGCAGTAGCGGGATCGACTATGGCTACACCTTC. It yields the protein CASSSGIDYGYTF.

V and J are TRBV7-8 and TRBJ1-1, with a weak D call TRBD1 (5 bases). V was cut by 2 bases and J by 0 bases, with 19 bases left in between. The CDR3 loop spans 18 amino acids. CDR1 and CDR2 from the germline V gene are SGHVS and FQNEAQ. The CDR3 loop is CASSLIGAATFMNTEAFF. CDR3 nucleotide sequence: TGTGCCAGCAGCTTAATTGGGGCAGCTACATTCATGAACACTGAAGCTTTCTTT.

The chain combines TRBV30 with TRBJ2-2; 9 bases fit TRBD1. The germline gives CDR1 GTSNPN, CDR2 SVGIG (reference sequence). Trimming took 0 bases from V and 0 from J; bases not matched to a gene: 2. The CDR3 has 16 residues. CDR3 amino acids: CAWSVYRGPNTGELFF. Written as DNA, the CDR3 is TGTGCCTGGAGTGTATACAGGGGGCCGAACACCGGGGAGCTGTTTTTT.

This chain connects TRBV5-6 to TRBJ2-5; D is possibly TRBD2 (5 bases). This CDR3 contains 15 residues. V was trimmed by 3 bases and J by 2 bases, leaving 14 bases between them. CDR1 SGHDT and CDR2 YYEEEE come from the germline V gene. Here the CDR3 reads CASSSRRLIQETQYF. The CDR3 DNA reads TGTGCCAGCAGCTCGAGAAGACTAATACAAGAGACCCAGTACTTC.

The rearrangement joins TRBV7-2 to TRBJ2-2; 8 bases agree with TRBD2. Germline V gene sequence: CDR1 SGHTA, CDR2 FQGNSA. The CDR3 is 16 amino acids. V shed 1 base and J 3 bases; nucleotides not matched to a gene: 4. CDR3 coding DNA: TGTGCCAGCAGCTTAGTCGGGGGGGCCTACACCGGGGAGCTGTTTTTT. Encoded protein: CASSLVGGAYTGELFF.